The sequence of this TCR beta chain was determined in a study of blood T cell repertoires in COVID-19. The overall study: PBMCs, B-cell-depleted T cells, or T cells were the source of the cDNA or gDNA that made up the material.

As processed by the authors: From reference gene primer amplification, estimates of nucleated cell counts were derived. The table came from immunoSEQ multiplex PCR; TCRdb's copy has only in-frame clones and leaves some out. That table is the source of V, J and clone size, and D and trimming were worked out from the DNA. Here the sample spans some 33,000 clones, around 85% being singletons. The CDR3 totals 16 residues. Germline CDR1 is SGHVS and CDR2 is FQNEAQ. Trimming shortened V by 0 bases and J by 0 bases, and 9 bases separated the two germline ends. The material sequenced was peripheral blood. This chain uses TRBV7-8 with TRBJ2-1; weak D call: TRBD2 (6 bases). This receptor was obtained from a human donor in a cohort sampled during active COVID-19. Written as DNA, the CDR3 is TGTGCCAGCAGCTTAGCCGGGACTCCCTCCTACAATGAGCAGTTCTTC. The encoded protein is CASSLAGTPSYNEQFF.